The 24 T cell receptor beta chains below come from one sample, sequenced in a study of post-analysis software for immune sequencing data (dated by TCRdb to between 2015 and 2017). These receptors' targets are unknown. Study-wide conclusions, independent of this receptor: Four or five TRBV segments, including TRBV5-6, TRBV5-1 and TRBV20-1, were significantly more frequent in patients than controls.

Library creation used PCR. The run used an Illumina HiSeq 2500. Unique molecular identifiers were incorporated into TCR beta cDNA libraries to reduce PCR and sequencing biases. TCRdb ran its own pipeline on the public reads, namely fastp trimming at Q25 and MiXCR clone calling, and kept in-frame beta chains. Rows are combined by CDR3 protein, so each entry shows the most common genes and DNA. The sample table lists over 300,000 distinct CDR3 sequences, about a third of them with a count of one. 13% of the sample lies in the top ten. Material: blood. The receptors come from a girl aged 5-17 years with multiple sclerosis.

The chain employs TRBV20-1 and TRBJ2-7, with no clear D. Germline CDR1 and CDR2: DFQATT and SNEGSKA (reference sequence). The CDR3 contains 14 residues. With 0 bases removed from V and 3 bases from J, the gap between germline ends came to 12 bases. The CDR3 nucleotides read TGCAGTGCTAGAGATGCGACTTCCGTCTACGAGCAGTACTTC. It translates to CSARDATSVYEQYF.

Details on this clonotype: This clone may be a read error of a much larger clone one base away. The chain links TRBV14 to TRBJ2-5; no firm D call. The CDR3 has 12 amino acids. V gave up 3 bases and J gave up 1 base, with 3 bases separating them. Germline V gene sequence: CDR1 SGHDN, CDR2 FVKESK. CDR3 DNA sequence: TGTGCCAGCAGCCACGTCCAAGAGACCCAGTACTTC. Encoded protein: CASSHVQETQYF.

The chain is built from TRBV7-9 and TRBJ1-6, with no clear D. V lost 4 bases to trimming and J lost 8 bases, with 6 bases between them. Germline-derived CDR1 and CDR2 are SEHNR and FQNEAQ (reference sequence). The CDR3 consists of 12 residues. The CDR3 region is CASSYSDSPLHF. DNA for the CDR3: TGTGCCAGCAGCTACTCCGATTCACCCCTCCACTTT.

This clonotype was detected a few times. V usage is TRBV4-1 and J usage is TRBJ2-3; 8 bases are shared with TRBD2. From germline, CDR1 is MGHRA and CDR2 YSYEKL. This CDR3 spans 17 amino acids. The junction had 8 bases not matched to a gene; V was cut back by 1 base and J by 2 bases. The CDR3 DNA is TGCGCCAGCAGCCAAGGCCCTCCGGGGGGGGCCACAGATACGCAGTATTTT. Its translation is CASSQGPPGGATDTQYF.

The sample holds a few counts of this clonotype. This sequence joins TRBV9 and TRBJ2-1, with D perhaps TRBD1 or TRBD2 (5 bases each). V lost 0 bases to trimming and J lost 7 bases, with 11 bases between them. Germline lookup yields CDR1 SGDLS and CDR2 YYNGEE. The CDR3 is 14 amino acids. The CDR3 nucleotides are TGTGCCAGCAGCGTAGGGGGGATTGAAAATGAGCAGTTCTTC. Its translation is CASSVGGIENEQFF.

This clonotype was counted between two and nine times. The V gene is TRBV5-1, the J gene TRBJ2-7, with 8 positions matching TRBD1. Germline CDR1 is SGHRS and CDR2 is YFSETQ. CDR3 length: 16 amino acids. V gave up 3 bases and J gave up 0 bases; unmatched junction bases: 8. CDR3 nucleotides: TGCGCCAGCAGCTATCGCCACAGGGGGACCTCCTACGAGCAGTACTTC. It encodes CASSYRHRGTSYEQYF.

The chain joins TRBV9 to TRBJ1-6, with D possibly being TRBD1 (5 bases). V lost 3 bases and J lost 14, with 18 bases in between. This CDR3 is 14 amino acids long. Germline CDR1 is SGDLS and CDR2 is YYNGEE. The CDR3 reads CASSAGRTGSALHF. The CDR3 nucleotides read TGTGCCAGCAGCGCGGGACGGACGGGGTCTGCCCTCCACTTT.

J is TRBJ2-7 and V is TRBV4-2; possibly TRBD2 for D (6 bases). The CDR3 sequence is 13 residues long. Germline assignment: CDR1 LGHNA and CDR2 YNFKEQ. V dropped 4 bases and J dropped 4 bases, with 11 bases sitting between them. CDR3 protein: CASSPPGEYEQYF. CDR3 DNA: TGTGCCAGCAGCCCACCGGGAGAGTACGAGCAGTACTTC.

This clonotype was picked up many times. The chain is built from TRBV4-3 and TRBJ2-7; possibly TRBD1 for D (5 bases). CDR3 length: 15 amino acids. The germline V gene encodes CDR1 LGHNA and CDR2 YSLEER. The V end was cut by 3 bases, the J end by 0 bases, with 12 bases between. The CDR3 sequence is CASSQGDRASYEQYF. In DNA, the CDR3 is TGCGCCAGCAGCCAGGGTGACAGAGCCTCCTACGAGCAGTACTTC.

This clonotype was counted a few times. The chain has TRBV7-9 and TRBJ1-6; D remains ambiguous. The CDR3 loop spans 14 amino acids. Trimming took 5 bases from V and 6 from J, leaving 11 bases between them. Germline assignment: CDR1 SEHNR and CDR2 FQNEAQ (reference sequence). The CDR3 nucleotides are TGTGCCAGCAGCCAAGGAAATAGTAATTCACCCCTCCACTTT. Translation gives CASSQGNSNSPLHF. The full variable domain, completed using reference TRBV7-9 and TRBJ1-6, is DTGVSQNPRHKITKRGQNVTFRCDPISEHNRLYWYRQTLGQGPEFLTYFQNEAQLEKSRLLSDRFSAERPKGSFSTLEIQRTEQGDSAMYLCASSQGNSNSPLHFGNGTRLTVT.

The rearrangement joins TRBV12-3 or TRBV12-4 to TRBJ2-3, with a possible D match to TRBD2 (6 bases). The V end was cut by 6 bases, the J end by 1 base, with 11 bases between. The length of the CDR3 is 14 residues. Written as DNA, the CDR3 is TGTGCCAGCAGCCCCTCTAGCGGCACAGATACGCAGTATTTT. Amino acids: CASSPSSGTDTQYF.

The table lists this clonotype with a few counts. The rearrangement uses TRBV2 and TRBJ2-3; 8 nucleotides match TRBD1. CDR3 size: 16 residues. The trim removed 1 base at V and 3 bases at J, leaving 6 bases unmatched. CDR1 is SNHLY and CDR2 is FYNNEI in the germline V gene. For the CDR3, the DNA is TGTGCCAGCAGTGAAGATCGGACAGGGTTGACAGATACGCAGTATTTT. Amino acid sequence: CASSEDRTGLTDTQYF.

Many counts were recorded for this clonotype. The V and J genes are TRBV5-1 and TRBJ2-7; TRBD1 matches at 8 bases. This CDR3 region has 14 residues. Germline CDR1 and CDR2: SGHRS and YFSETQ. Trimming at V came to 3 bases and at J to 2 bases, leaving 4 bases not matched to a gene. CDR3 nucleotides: TGCGCCAGCAGCTCGGGACAGGCCCCCTACGAGCAGTACTTC. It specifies CASSSGQAPYEQYF.

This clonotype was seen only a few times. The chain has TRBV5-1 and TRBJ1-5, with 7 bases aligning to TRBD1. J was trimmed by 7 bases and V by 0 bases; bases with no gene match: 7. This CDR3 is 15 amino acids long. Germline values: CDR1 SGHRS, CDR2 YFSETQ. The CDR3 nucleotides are TGCGCCAGCAGCTTGGCCACAGGGGATTGGCAGCCCCAGCATTTT. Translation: CASSLATGDWQPQHF.

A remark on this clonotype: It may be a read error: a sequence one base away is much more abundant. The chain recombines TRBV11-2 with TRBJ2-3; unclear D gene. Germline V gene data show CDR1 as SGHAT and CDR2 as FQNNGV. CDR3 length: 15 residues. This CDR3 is CASSPLGRSIDTQYF. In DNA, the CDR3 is TGTGCCAGCAGCCCGCTGGGCAGGAGCATAGATACGCAGTATTTT.

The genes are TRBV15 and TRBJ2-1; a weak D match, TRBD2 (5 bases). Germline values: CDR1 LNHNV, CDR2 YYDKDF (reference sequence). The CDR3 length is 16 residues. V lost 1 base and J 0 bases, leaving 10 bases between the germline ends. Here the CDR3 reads CATSRAPRGSYNEQFF. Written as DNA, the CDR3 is TGTGCCACCAGCAGAGCACCACGGGGCTCCTACAATGAGCAGTTCTTC.

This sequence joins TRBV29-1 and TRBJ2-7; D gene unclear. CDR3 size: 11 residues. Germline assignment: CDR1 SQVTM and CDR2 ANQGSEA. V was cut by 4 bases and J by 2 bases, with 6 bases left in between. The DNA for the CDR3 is TGCAGCGTTGCGGAAGCCTACGAGCAGTACTTC. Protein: CSVAEAYEQYF.

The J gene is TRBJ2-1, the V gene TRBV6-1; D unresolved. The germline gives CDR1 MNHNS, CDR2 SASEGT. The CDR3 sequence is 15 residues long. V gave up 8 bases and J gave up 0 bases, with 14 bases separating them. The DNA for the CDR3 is TGTGCCAGCCTCTATCTCGACCTCTCCTACAATGAGCAGTTCTTC. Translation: CASLYLDLSYNEQFF.

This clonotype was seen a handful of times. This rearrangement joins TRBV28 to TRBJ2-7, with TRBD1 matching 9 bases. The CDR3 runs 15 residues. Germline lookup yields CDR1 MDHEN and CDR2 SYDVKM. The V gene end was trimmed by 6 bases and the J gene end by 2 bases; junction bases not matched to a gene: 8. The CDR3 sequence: CASRGQGSSTYEQYF. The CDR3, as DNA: TGTGCCAGCAGGGGACAGGGAAGTAGCACCTACGAGCAGTACTTC.

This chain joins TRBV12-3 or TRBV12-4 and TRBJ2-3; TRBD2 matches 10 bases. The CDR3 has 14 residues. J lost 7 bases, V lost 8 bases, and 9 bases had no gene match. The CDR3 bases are TGTGCCAGCGGCTTGACTAGCGGGTACTATACGCAGTATTTT. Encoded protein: CASGLTSGYYTQYF.

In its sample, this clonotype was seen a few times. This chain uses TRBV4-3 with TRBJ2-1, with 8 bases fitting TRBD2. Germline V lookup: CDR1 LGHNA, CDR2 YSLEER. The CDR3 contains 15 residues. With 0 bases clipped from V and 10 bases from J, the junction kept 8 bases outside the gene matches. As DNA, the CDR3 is TGCGCCAGCAGCCAAGATACCGGGGGGGCCGGGGAGCAGTTCTTC. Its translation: CASSQDTGGAGEQFF.

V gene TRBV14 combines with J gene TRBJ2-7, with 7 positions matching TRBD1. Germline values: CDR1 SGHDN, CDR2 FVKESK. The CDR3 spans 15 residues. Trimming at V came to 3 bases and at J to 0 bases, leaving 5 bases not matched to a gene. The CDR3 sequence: CASSHRDSTSYEQYF. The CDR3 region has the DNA TGTGCCAGCAGCCACCGGGACAGCACCTCCTACGAGCAGTACTTC.

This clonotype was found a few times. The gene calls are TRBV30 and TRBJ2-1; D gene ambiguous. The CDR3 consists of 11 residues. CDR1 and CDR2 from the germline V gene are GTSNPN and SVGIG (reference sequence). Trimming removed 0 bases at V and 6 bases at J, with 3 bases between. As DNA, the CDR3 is TGTGCCTGGAGTGTACTCAATGAGCAGTTCTTC. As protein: CAWSVLNEQFF.

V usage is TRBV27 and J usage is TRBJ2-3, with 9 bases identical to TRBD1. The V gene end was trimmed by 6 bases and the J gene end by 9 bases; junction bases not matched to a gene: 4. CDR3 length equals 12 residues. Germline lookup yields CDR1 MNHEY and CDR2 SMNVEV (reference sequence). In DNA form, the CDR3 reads TGTGCCAGCAGAGGGACAGGGTACACGCAGTATTTT. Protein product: CASRGTGYTQYF.